This T cell receptor beta chain was captured in a study of cytomegalovirus exposure and HLA in healthy donors. The study, taken as a whole, reports: A prior analysis recorded that most TCR beta V segments were productive about 90% or about 30% of the time. A list of approximately 160 TCR beta chains associated with cytomegalovirus was given.

The PCR contained 60 Vbeta and 13 Jbeta primers. How the authors handled the data: Among the unique TCR beta chains that a later analysis counted, about 79 million in all, 10 million to 14 million were shared. Clones were sequenced by immunoSEQ multiplex PCR, and TCRdb holds only the in-frame ones, with some missing. The DNA was the basis for D and trimming; V, J and clone size are from that table. The sample yields hundreds of thousands of clones, 76% seen once. Germline assignment: CDR1 SNHLY and CDR2 FYNNEI. The CDR3 sequence is 16 residues long. J gave up 4 bases and V 4 bases, and 7 bases lay outside the gene matches. Worth noting for this clone: Its antigen is not identified.

J is TRBJ2-2 and V is TRBV2; 9 bases match TRBD2. Source material: PBMCs. The TCR originated in a man between 18 and 29 years old in good health and CMV-seronegative. This chain's CDR3 is CASSAVRREGTGELFF. The CDR3 DNA sequence: TGTGCCAGCAGTGCCGTGAGGCGGGAGGGCACCGGGGAGCTGTTTTTT.